This is a list of T cell receptor beta chains from one sample in a study of cytomegalovirus exposure and HLA in healthy donors. Here immunoSEQ multiplex PCR was the method, and the copy in TCRdb shows in-frame clones only, minus some. The sample contains about 110,000 clones, roughly 84% of which appear only once. The sample consisted of PBMCs. All receptors derive from a woman under 30 in good health and CMV-seronegative. The CDR3 runs from the conserved cysteine through the conserved F or W. A D gene is named only where the DNA matches it firmly. The size entry is marked missing in some rows and otherwise reads once, few, many or a size class.

clone size: -
D gene: -
V gene: TRBV4-2
J gene: TRBJ2-7
CDR3 protein: CASSQTIGYEQYF
CDR3 DNA: TGTGCCAGCAGCCAGACTATCGGTTACGAGCAGTACTTC

clone size: -
D gene: -
V gene: TRBV5-1
J gene: TRBJ2-7
CDR3 protein: CASSWVGTYSYEQYF
CDR3 DNA: TGCGCCAGCAGCTGGGTAGGGACATACTCCTACGAGCAGTACTTC

clone size: once
D gene: TRBD1
V gene: TRBV5-1
J gene: TRBJ1-2
CDR3 protein: CASSRTGQWDEGGYTF
CDR3 DNA: TGCGCCAGCAGCCGCACGGGACAGTGGGACGAAGGGGGCTACACCTTC

clone size: -
D gene: -
V gene: TRBV6-6
J gene: TRBJ2-2
CDR3 protein: CASSFGEPNTGELFF
CDR3 DNA: TGTGCCAGCAGTTTTGGAGAACCGAACACCGGGGAGCTGTTTTTT

clone size: once
D gene: TRBD1
V gene: TRBV6-1
J gene: TRBJ1-5
CDR3 protein: CAITEDRAGPQHF
CDR3 DNA: TGTGCCATAACAGAGGACAGGGCTGGGCCCCAGCATTTT

clone size: -
D gene: TRBD1
V gene: TRBV27
J gene: TRBJ2-7
CDR3 protein: CASSLRQGSDEQYF
CDR3 DNA: TGTGCCAGCAGTTTAAGACAGGGCAGCGACGAGCAGTACTTC

clone size: -
D gene: -
V gene: TRBV7-8
J gene: TRBJ2-5
CDR3 protein: CATNIGGSETQYF
CDR3 DNA: TGTGCCACCAATATCGGGGGTTCAGAGACCCAGTACTTC

clone size: -
D gene: -
V gene: TRBV6-1
J gene: TRBJ2-7
CDR3 protein: CASSEARRRGQYF
CDR3 DNA: TGTGCCAGCAGTGAAGCACGGAGGCGCGGGCAGTACTTC

clone size: -
D gene: -
V gene: TRBV5-5
J gene: TRBJ1-5
CDR3 protein: CASSLGVYGTGRNQPQHF
CDR3 DNA: TGTGCCAGCAGCTTGGGGGTCTACGGAACAGGCCGCAATCAGCCCCAGCATTTT

clone size: -
D gene: -
V gene: TRBV11-1
J gene: TRBJ2-1
CDR3 protein: CASSPRVNNEQFF
CDR3 DNA: TGTGCCAGCAGCCCCCGGGTAAACAATGAGCAGTTCTTC

clone size: -
D gene: TRBD1
V gene: TRBV25-1
J gene: TRBJ2-7
CDR3 protein: CASSVPGQGFYEQYF
CDR3 DNA: TGTGCCAGCAGTGTACCGGGACAGGGCTTCTACGAGCAGTACTTC

clone size: once
D gene: -
V gene: TRBV9
J gene: TRBJ1-1
CDR3 protein: CASSGHRLNTEAFF
CDR3 DNA: TGTGCCAGCAGCGGTCACAGGTTAAACACTGAAGCTTTCTTT

clone size: -
D gene: -
V gene: TRBV5-4
J gene: TRBJ1-5
CDR3 protein: CASSLRGSNQPQHF
CDR3 DNA: TGTGCCAGCAGCTTACGGGGAAGCAATCAGCCCCAGCATTTT

clone size: -
D gene: TRBD1
V gene: TRBV19
J gene: TRBJ1-2
CDR3 protein: CASRTDRGLYGYTF
CDR3 DNA: TGTGCCAGTAGGACAGACAGGGGACTCTATGGCTACACCTTC

clone size: -
D gene: TRBD2
V gene: TRBV7-6
J gene: TRBJ2-3
CDR3 protein: CASSEQGLAGVLDTQYF
CDR3 DNA: TGTGCCAGCAGCGAACAAGGCCTAGCGGGGGTCTTAGATACGCAGTATTTT

clone size: -
D gene: TRBD1
V gene: TRBV11-2
J gene: TRBJ2-1
CDR3 protein: CASSSPRDRGYHEQFF
CDR3 DNA: TGTGCCAGCAGCTCCCCTCGGGACAGGGGGTACCATGAGCAGTTCTTC

clone size: -
D gene: -
V gene: TRBV29-1
J gene: TRBJ1-2
CDR3 protein: CSVEVLRTNYGYTF
CDR3 DNA: TGCAGCGTTGAGGTGCTGCGAACTAACTATGGCTACACCTTC

clone size: -
D gene: -
V gene: TRBV7-2
J gene: TRBJ1-1
CDR3 protein: CASSFPGERTEAFF
CDR3 DNA: TGTGCCAGCAGCTTTCCGGGAGAGAGGACTGAAGCTTTCTTT

clone size: -
D gene: TRBD2
V gene: TRBV5-4
J gene: TRBJ2-3
CDR3 protein: CASSLGGLASVDTQYF
CDR3 DNA: TGTGCCAGCAGCTTGGGCGGACTAGCGTCGGTAGATACGCAGTATTTT

clone size: -
D gene: -
V gene: TRBV5-4
J gene: TRBJ1-6
CDR3 protein: CASSRTSSYNSPLHF
CDR3 DNA: TGTGCCAGCAGCCGTACCAGCTCCTATAATTCACCCCTCCACTTT

clone size: -
D gene: -
V gene: TRBV5-4
J gene: TRBJ2-5
CDR3 protein: CASSLAGVETQYF
CDR3 DNA: TGTGCCAGCAGCTTGGCCGGGGTGGAGACCCAGTACTTC

clone size: -
D gene: -
V gene: TRBV6-5
J gene: TRBJ1-3
CDR3 protein: CASSYSGGPGNTIYF
CDR3 DNA: TGTGCCAGCAGTTACTCGGGAGGGCCTGGAAACACCATATATTTT

clone size: -
D gene: -
V gene: TRBV9
J gene: TRBJ2-3
CDR3 protein: CASSVATRTGGDTQYF
CDR3 DNA: TGTGCCAGCAGCGTAGCTACGAGGACCGGGGGAGATACGCAGTATTTT

clone size: few
D gene: TRBD1
V gene: TRBV7-3
J gene: TRBJ1-1
CDR3 protein: CASSLTGGPSTEAFF
CDR3 DNA: TGTGCCAGCAGCTTAACAGGGGGCCCGAGCACTGAAGCTTTCTTT

clone size: -
D gene: TRBD1
V gene: TRBV30
J gene: TRBJ1-4
CDR3 protein: CAWSPQGGEKLFF
CDR3 DNA: TGTGCCTGGAGTCCCCAGGGGGGTGAAAAACTGTTTTTT

clone size: -
D gene: TRBD2
V gene: TRBV10-3
J gene: TRBJ2-1
CDR3 protein: CAISPLGLAGGLSYNEQFF
CDR3 DNA: TGTGCCATCAGTCCCCTGGGACTAGCGGGGGGCCTCTCCTACAATGAGCAGTTCTTC

clone size: -
D gene: TRBD2
V gene: TRBV7-3
J gene: TRBJ2-5
CDR3 protein: CASSLRTSGGRVKETQYF
CDR3 DNA: TGTGCCAGCAGCCTCCGGACTAGCGGGGGGCGGGTAAAAGAGACCCAGTACTTC

clone size: once
D gene: TRBD2
V gene: TRBV7-9
J gene: TRBJ2-1
CDR3 protein: CASIYPSGGALNEQFF
CDR3 DNA: TGTGCCAGCATCTACCCTAGCGGGGGGGCCCTCAATGAGCAGTTCTTC

clone size: -
D gene: TRBD1
V gene: TRBV19
J gene: TRBJ1-2
CDR3 protein: CASTPRGEYGYTF
CDR3 DNA: TGTGCCAGTACCCCCAGGGGGGAGTATGGCTACACCTTC